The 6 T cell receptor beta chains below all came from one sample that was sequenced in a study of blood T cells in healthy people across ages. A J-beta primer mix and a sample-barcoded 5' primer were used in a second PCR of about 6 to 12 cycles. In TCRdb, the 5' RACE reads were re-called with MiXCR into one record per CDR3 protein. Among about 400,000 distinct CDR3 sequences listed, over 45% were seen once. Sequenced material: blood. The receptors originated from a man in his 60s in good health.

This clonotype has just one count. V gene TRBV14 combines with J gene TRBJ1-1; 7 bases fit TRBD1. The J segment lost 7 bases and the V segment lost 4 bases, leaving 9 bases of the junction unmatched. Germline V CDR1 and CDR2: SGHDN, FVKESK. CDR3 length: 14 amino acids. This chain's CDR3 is CASSPTGFSHEAFF. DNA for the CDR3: TGTGCCAGCAGCCCGACAGGGTTTAGCCATGAAGCTTTCTTT.

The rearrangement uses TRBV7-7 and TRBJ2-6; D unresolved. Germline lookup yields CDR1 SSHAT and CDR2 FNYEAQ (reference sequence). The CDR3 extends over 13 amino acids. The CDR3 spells CATVDSGANVLTF. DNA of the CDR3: TGTGCTACCGTAGACTCTGGGGCCAACGTCCTGACTTTC.

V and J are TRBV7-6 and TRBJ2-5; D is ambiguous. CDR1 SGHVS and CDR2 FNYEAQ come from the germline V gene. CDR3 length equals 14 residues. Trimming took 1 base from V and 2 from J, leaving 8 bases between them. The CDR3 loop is CASSLGDRQETQYF. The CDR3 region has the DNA TGTGCCAGCAGCTTAGGGGATCGACAAGAGACCCAGTACTTC. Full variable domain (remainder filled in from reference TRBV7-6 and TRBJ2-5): GAGVSQSPRYKVTKRGQDVALRCDPISGHVSLYWYRQALGQGPEFLTYFNYEAQQDKSGLPNDRFSAERPEGSISTLTIQRTEQRDSAMYRCASSLGDRQETQYFGPGTRLLVL.

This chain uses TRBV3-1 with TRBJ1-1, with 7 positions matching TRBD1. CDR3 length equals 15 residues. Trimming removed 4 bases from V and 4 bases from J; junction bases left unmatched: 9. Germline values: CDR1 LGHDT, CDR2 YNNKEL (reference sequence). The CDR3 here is CASSPGQPKITEAFF. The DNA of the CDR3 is TGTGCCAGCAGCCCGGGACAGCCTAAAATCACTGAAGCTTTCTTT.

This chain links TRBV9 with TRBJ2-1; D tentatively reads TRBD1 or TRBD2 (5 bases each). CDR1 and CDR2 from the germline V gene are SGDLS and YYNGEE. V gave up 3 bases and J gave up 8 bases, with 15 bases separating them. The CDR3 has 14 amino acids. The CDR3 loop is CASSASWGFDEQFF. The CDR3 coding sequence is TGTGCCAGCAGCGCTTCGTGGGGGTTTGATGAGCAGTTCTTC.

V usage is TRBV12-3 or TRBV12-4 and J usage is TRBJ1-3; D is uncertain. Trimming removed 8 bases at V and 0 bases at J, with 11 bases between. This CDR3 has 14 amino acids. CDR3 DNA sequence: TGTGCCAGCGGGTTCTCGGGCTCTGGAAACACCATATATTTT. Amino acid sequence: CASGFSGSGNTIYF.